This T cell receptor (beta chain) was documented in a study of cytomegalovirus exposure and HLA in healthy donors. The study ran its PCR with 60 Vbeta and 13 Jbeta primers. Data came from immunoSEQ multiplex PCR; TCRdb stores just in-frame clones and leaves some out. Among roughly 140,000 clones listed, 65% to 90% were seen once. The V end was cut by 8 bases, the J end by 7 bases, with 24 bases between. This CDR3 region has 15 residues. The V gene's germline CDR1 is MNHNS and CDR2 SASEGT. V usage is TRBV6-1 and J usage is TRBJ2-7; D may be TRBD2 (6 bases). The sequence was obtained from a woman aged 50 to 60 in good health and CMV-seropositive. Sequencing used PBMCs. CDR3: CASSPFGGMEWEQYF. The DNA for the CDR3 is TGTGCCAGCTCCCCCTTTGGGGGGATGGAATGGGAGCAGTACTTC.